This T cell receptor (beta chain) stems from a study of vaccination and CD4 T cells after COVID-19 (dated by TCRdb to between 2021 and 2024). Background for the entire study: SARS-CoV-2 positivity had been established in the convalescent patients by nasal swab PCR, and mild disease was recorded in nine or ten of these patients and severe disease in one. The time from the second vaccine dose to post-vaccine blood sampling had a median of roughly 79 days and ranged from about 12 to 241 days. Participants got two doses of the Pfizer-BioNTech BNT162b2 vaccine (n=8) or two doses of the Moderna mRNA-1273 vaccine (n=2). Control cultures received a CEFX viral epitope pool as the positive control, an HIV-1 Nef peptide pool as the negative control, or no peptide. In the convalescent cohort there were six males and four females, among whom were two Hispanic individuals, seven Caucasians, two Asians and one multiracial person. For stimulating the cultures, overlapping spike peptide pools were used, derived from SARS-CoV-2 as well as from the common cold coronaviruses HCoV-NL63, HCoV-OC43 and HCoV-229E. Post-COVID blood samples were collected from convalescent patients a median of about 92 days after diagnosis, with a range of about 35 to 161 days. The spike-specific CD4+ TCR repertoire was compared before and after mRNA vaccination in ten to eleven COVID-19 convalescent patients and a handful of infection-naive healthy vaccine recipients. Study-wide conclusions, independent of this receptor: Among the post-vaccine SARS-CoV-2-reactive clones in convalescent patients, a median 86.3% showed up only after vaccination, which suggests vaccine-specific priming. The median count of SARS-CoV-2-reactive clonotypes went up from about 23 after infection to around 38 after vaccination, although the change was not significant. In convalescent patients, nearly all vaccine-specific clones (304 of 307) were found to be mono-reactive for SARS-CoV-2 spike rather than cross-reactive with common cold coronaviruses. Relatively few convalescent patients were included in the study, and early timepoints after natural infection were not analyzed.

The junction carries 10 bases between V and J, which are trimmed by 0 bases and 1 base respectively. CDR1 and CDR2, per the germline V gene (reference sequence), are SGHNT and YYREEE. The CDR3, from cysteine to phenylalanine, totals 16 residues. The DNA shown is the 48-base CDR3, in frame from base 1. For this clonotype: Its antigen target is currently unknown. Nothing much larger sits one base from this clone, and base qualities are not available.

Library creation used PCR. DNA from cultured CD4+ T cells was subjected to TCR sequencing with the Oncomine TCR Beta short-read assay at the Johns Hopkins FTIC core. Genomic DNA was extracted from the cultured CD4+ T cells with the QIAamp micro DNA kit. Oncomine TCR Beta libraries from cultured CD4+ T cells were pooled with unique dual indexes and sequenced on an Illumina iSeq 100. In the paper's pipeline: Non-productive sequences were filtered out, and CDR3s that did not start with C, did not end with F or W, or were shorter than 7 amino acids were discarded. Antigen-specific clonotypes were identified with the MANAFEST web application by comparing peptide-stimulated wells with reference and other culture wells. To be called positive, a clone needed an FDR below 0.05, an odds ratio above 5, and a productive frequency above 0.1% in at least two of three replicate wells. A clonotype was classed as cross-reactive if the clonotype showed significant expansion both in SARS-CoV-2 spike wells and in at least one common cold coronavirus spike condition. Using R version 3.6.1, CDR3 homology was evaluated through Levenshtein distances (stringdist) along with unrooted phylogenetic trees (ape). The public reads were quality trimmed at Q25 with fastp and then assembled into clones with MiXCR by TCRdb, keeping productive beta chains. Rows with one shared CDR3 protein collapse into an entry with the most common genes and DNA. Clone size and V and J calls follow TCRdb, not the original study. The sample table shows fewer than 20,000 distinct CDR3 sequences, and roughly 40% are seen once. 8.4% of the sample goes to the ten largest clones.

The treatment or condition label, as the study defines it: 10-day PBMC culture with coronavirus spike peptide pools or control peptides (ViraFEST assay). The study used the ViraFEST assay, which expanded antigen-specific T cells with peptide pools and then identified expanded clonotypes by TCR sequencing. The convalescent patients' positive SARS-CoV-2 PCR tests fell between March and December 2020, which was before the Alpha, Beta and Delta variants emerged in the United States. Each well held about 2 million PBMCs cultured in IMDM containing around 5.1% human AB serum and around 10 IU/ml IL-2, with 8.5 to 10 ug/ml peptide pools added. Half of the culture medium was replaced with fresh IL-2-containing medium on days 3 and 7. CD4+ T cells were isolated after less than twelve days of culture through negative selection using the EasySep CD4+ T cell isolation kit. Ficoll-Paque Plus gradient centrifugation was used to isolate PBMCs from whole blood, and the isolated PBMCs were then either used fresh or cryopreserved at -140C. Each culture condition was generally run in triplicate wells.

Recombination linked TRBV5-4 to TRBJ2-2, with a tentative D gene TRBD1 over 6 matching bases. The clonotype originates from a human donor who had recovered from COVID-19. The sample taken for sequencing was CD4+ T cells from blood, cultured in vitro. The DNA is as follows: TGTGCCAGCAGCTTGGCTCGGGACATGAACACCGGGGAGCTGTTTTTT. It is translated as CASSLARDMNTGELFF.